This T cell receptor (beta chain) is from a study of shared clonotypes between healthy human individuals (dated by TCRdb to 2019 to 2021). Context from the whole study: A couple of women and a few men aged 18 to 49 years were included in the cohort. Different laboratories and diverse techniques were used to prepare libraries and sequence TCR repertoires, to increase sequencing depth and limit assay-specific biases. Between about 0.8 and 8.9 billion PBMCs per donor were obtained by leukapheresis. For each donor, CD4 naive and CD4 memory were each given three plates, CD8 naive was given two plates, and CD8 memory was given one plate. To estimate repertoire size and how much clonotype sharing occurs between individuals, the study deeply sequenced the blood TCR repertoires of roughly 5 healthy adults.

Using the deep immunoSEQ assay, multiplex PCR amplified TCR CDR3 regions from genomic DNA. Extracted genomic DNA from each cell subset was spread evenly across all wells of several immunoSEQ 96-well plates, with each plate serving as a replicate. For sorted subsets, each replicate PCR was loaded with around 220 ng genomic DNA, equivalent to 25,000 to 30,000 T cell genomes. Purified libraries were measured with a Qubit 3.0 fluorometer, size-checked on a Bioanalyzer 2100, and measured again with the KAPA Library Quantification kit. Every immunoSEQ 96-well plate was sequenced on a separate single-read 150-cycle Illumina NextSeq 550 flow cell. Per the original workflow: Because the immunoSEQ output included only junctional sequences and no quality scores, the filtering could not be the same as the filtering used for full-length reads. Sequences were annotated with PyIR, a Python wrapper for IgBLAST v1.9, using IMGT germline references to assign V/J genes and CDR3. Any read was removed if the V/J assignment was weak (E-value above 1e-6), the CDR3 was missing, or the read contained stop codons, out-of-frame junctions, or ambiguous translated residues. A V3J clonotype was defined by an identical inferred V gene, J gene, and CDR3 amino acid sequence. Percentage overlap between repertoires was calculated by dividing the number of shared unique clonotypes by the size of the smaller repertoire. Richness of each repertoire was evaluated using RTK rarefaction, the Chao1 estimator, and Recon v2.1 estimates of unobserved clonotypes. OLGA was used to compute generation probabilities for all TCRbeta clonotypes that the gDNA method yielded from a handful of donors. Entries here come from immuneACCESS through TCRdb and include only in-frame sequences with V and J called. Some clones fail to appear in such tables; in the studies checked, an unresolved V gene covers under half of the shortfall, and the cause of the remainder is unknown. V and J calls and clone size follow that table, whereas D and trimming were derived from the DNA. The sample yields about 1 million clones; around 76% were counted once. The ten largest clones represent 1.4% of the sample.

Donors were healthy HIV-negative adults with no recently reported acute infections or vaccinations. All donors were Caucasian adults living in Nashville, Tennessee, USA. CD4+ T cells were enriched by magnetic negative selection; naive cells were then positively selected on CD45RA, and the negative fraction formed the memory subset. Blood was obtained by leukapheresis, after which PBMCs were separated by Ficoll-Histopaque density gradient centrifugation and cryopreserved in liquid nitrogen vapor phase. Analytical flow cytometry was used to check the purity and quantity of each magnetically sorted T cell population. From each sorted fraction, genomic DNA was isolated and quantified by UV absorbance on a Nanodrop 2000c. On the study overall, not on this receptor specifically: Compared with non-shared clonotypes, the clonotypes found in all four sorted-subset donors had higher generation probabilities. Only blood was sampled, and tissue TCR repertoires likely differ from those in blood. Incomplete sequencing was indicated by rarefaction of sorted-subset datasets, despite the large sequencing depth. Naive subsets generally had larger estimated clonotype richness than memory subsets. Based on pairwise subsampling, the degree of clonotype sharing among donors was expected to be affected by sequencing depth. The genetic and exposure-history diversity represented was limited by the small number of donors. Roughly 5% of naive CD4, 3.5% of naive CD8, around 2.3% of memory CD4, and about 0.4% of memory CD8 clonotypes were shared across a few donors.

About this clone itself: The antigen it binds to is not known. No base quality values were provided; no much bigger clone lies one nucleotide off.

From a lookup of the germline V gene, CDR1 and CDR2 are LGHNA and YSLEER. V was cut back by 0 bases and J by 1 base, leaving a gap of 10 bases between them. CDR3 length: 15 amino acids, cysteine to phenylalanine. Only CDR3 DNA remains: 45 bases, in frame from the first base. The sequencing input was memory CD4+ T cells sorted from blood. What this sample's cell subset or site label stands for: CD45RA-negative fraction. The chain links TRBV4-3 with TRBJ2-7, with no confident D gene call. The clonotype was recovered from a man younger than 35 in good health. The CDR3 corresponds to CASSQDWSLSYEQYF. The DNA sequence follows: TGCGCCAGCAGCCAAGATTGGAGTTTGTCCTACGAGCAGTACTTC.